A selection of T cell receptor beta chains follows, all from one sample in a study of OX40 agonist ivuxolimab in advanced cancers. Data came from immunoSEQ multiplex PCR; TCRdb stores just in-frame clones and leaves some out. There are tens of thousands of clones in the sample; approximately 90% occur only once, and 0.3% to 0.45% lies in the top ten. Sequencing used CD4+ or CD8+ T cells sorted from blood, obtained in a trial of the OX40 agonist ivuxolimab. These receptors were collected from an adult with an advanced solid tumor such as melanoma, head and neck, liver or kidney cancer. The CDR3 runs from the conserved cysteine through the conserved F or W. Fields, in order: clone size, J gene, V gene, D gene, CDR3 protein, CDR3 DNA. A D gene is named only where the DNA matches it firmly. Size is omitted from some rows. Given values are once, few, many or a class for expanded clones.

>.|TRBJ1-1|TRBV28|TRBD1
CASSRQGGNTEAFF
TGTGCCAGCAGCCGACAGGGGGGAAACACTGAAGCTTTCTTT
>.|TRBJ2-6|TRBV30|.
CAWIADGVGANVLTF
TGTGCCTGGATTGCGGACGGCGTTGGGGCCAACGTCCTGACTTTC
>.|TRBJ2-7|TRBV6-5|.
CASSPSSYEQYF
TGTGCCAGCAGCCCTAGCTCCTACGAGCAGTACTTC
>.|TRBJ1-1|TRBV6-5|.
CATTFGRMNTEAFF
TGTGCCACTACCTTCGGACGCATGAACACTGAAGCTTTCTTT
>.|TRBJ2-3|TRBV30|TRBD1
CAWRRGRVSTDTQYF
TGTGCCTGGCGCAGGGGGCGCGTTAGCACAGATACGCAGTATTTT
>.|TRBJ1-2|TRBV7-8|TRBD1
CASNGQGIGSNYGYTF
TGTGCCAGCAACGGACAGGGGATAGGTTCTAACTATGGCTACACCTTC
>.|TRBJ2-3|TRBV5-1|TRBD2
CASSSASGSRVDTQYF
TGCGCCAGCAGCTCTGCTAGCGGGAGTCGTGTAGATACGCAGTATTTT
>.|TRBJ2-7|TRBV6-5|TRBD1
CASSYSRQGGEQYF
TGTGCCAGCAGTTACTCGAGACAGGGCGGCGAGCAGTACTTC
>few|TRBJ2-4|TRBV11-2|TRBD2
CASSTGGGGRATIQYF
TGTGCCAGCAGCACCGGGGGTGGAGGGAGGGCCACCATTCAGTACTTC
>.|TRBJ1-2|TRBV28|.
CASSYPGSGYTF
TGTGCCAGCAGTTACCCCGGGAGTGGCTACACCTTC
>.|TRBJ1-2|TRBV5-1|.
CASSSTGIYGYTF
TGCGCCAGCAGCTCGACTGGGATCTATGGCTACACCTTC
>.|TRBJ1-5|TRBV6-1|.
CASSSNQGSNQPQHF
TGTGCCAGCAGTTCGAACCAGGGGAGCAATCAGCCCCAGCATTTT
>.|TRBJ1-2|TRBV5-1|TRBD1
CASSSGQGDYGYTF
TGCGCCAGCAGCTCCGGACAGGGGGACTATGGCTACACCTTC
>.|TRBJ2-7|TRBV2|TRBD1
CASSKDRGLHEQYF
TGTGCCAGCAGTAAGGACAGGGGGCTCCACGAGCAGTACTTC
>.|TRBJ1-2|TRBV5-1|.
CASSLAENYGYTF
TGCGCCAGCAGCTTGGCAGAAAACTATGGCTACACCTTC
>few|TRBJ2-2|TRBV7-6|.
CASSLGLAGELFF
TGTGCCAGCAGCTTGGGGCTAGCCGGGGAGCTGTTTTTT
>.|TRBJ2-3|TRBV4-1|TRBD2
CASSQENGRGADTQYF
TGCGCCAGCAGCCAAGAAAACGGGAGGGGCGCAGATACGCAGTATTTT
>once|TRBJ1-6|TRBV30|TRBD1
CAWSRQGDSPLHF
TGTGCCTGGAGTCGGCAGGGGGATTCACCCCTCCACTTT
>.|TRBJ1-2|TRBV9|.
CASSVAKVGYTF
TGTGCCAGCAGCGTAGCGAAGGTTGGCTACACCTTC
>few|TRBJ2-5|TRBV30|TRBD1
CAWSGGQGEETQYF
TGTGCCTGGAGTGGGGGACAGGGCGAAGAGACCCAGTACTTC
>.|TRBJ2-2|TRBV4-1|.
CASSQDTGLTGELFF
TGCGCCAGCAGCCAAGACACGGGGCTCACCGGGGAGCTGTTTTTT
>.|TRBJ2-2|TRBV6-1|.
CASSEGVFSTGELFF
TGTGCCAGCAGTGAAGGGGTCTTCAGCACCGGGGAGCTGTTTTTT
>.|TRBJ2-5|TRBV27|TRBD1
CASKKTGVGEETQYF
TGTGCCAGCAAGAAGACAGGGGTGGGGGAAGAGACCCAGTACTTC
>.|TRBJ1-1|TRBV27|TRBD1
CASSILQGAGTEAFF
TGTGCCAGCAGTATCCTACAGGGGGCCGGCACTGAAGCTTTCTTT
>.|TRBJ2-3|TRBV6-5|.
CASSYGTRTSTDTQYF
TGTGCCAGCAGTTACGGGACTCGAACTAGCACAGATACGCAGTATTTT
>.|TRBJ2-2|TRBV5-1|.
CASRATGTNTGELFF
TGCGCCAGCAGGGCGACAGGAACGAACACCGGGGAGCTGTTTTTT
>few|TRBJ2-6|TRBV6-5|TRBD2
CASRPRGAGANVLTF
TGTGCCAGCAGACCGCGGGGGGCCGGGGCCAACGTCCTGACTTTC
>.|TRBJ2-7|TRBV7-5|.
CVRSLPWGDHLFEQYF
TGTGTCAGAAGCCTCCCTTGGGGGGATCACCTTTTCGAGCAGTACTTC
>.|TRBJ1-1|TRBV18|.
CASSSGAGMNTEAFF
TGTGCCAGCTCAAGTGGGGCAGGCATGAACACTGAAGCTTTCTTT
>.|TRBJ1-1|TRBV6-4|.
CASSRLENTEAFF
TGTGCCAGCAGCCGCCTTGAGAACACTGAAGCTTTCTTT